Described below is a single T cell receptor beta chain sequence and its context. Time point here: newly diagnosed GD, antithyroid drugs for less than 3 months. The TCR library was prepared using RNA isolated from PBMCs. The data stem from a study of regulatory T cells in long-lasting Graves disease. The CDR3 is made up of 15 amino acids. Germline assignment: CDR1 SQVTM and CDR2 ANQGSEA. V gave up 6 bases and J gave up 2 bases; unmatched junction bases: 6. iRepertoire HTBI primers and Arm-PCR of CDR3 regions built TCR beta libraries. Each CDR3 protein gets one entry after TCRdb re-called the multiplex PCR reads with MiXCR. Here the sample spans more than 350,000 distinct CDR3 sequences, about 15% being singletons. This same sample was also taken into another study, of T cells in Graves' hyperthyroidism and ophthalmopathy.

V and J are TRBV29-1 and TRBJ2-3; 12 bases line up with TRBD1. The TCR comes from a woman aged 30 to 39 with Graves disease. The sequencing used peripheral blood mononuclear cells (PBMCs), collected at new diagnosis, from a patient treated with antithyroid drugs. CDR3 loop: CSVGTGGIATDTQYF. The CDR3 nucleotides are TGCAGCGTGGGGACAGGGGGCATAGCCACAGATACGCAGTATTTT.